Reported below is one T cell receptor (beta chain). What this receptor recognizes is not known. Base qualities were left out, and no much larger clone turns up one base away. The sample is drawn from a study of blood T cell repertoires in COVID-19 (dated by TCRdb to the early 2020s). Turning to the overall study: Samples from collaborators originated in the United States, Italy and Spain and spanned both the acute and convalescent phases of COVID-19. Subjects who had been exposed to COVID-19, were actively infected with it, or had recovered from it provided the deeply sampled blood TCRbeta repertoires that made up the dataset. The material from the prospective study consisted of cDNA or gDNA derived from T cells, B-cell-depleted T cells, or PBMCs. Where available, HLA class I and class II types were taken from metadata supplied by the sample provider and were not determined by assay-based typing. The samples were drawn from two sources: the first 160 participants of the ongoing ImmuneRACE study, and fewer than 1,500 subjects contributed by 6 global collaborators. The repertoires were released in a freely available public database intended as a resource for research on the immune response to SARS-CoV-2. The sample metadata nearly always contained a de-identified subject ID, COVID-19 status, age in years and sex.

What the study reported, not specific to this receptor: The amount of clinical and demographic metadata varied by source and participant and was provided uncurated.

CDR1 and CDR2 (SGDLS, YYNGEE) derive from the germline V gene. The CDR3 runs 16 amino acids, cysteine and phenylalanine included. The DNA shown is the 48-base CDR3, in frame from base 1. V is cut back by 3 bases and J by 6 bases, with 10 bases in the junction unmatched. Each collaborating institution followed its own protocols to collect whole blood in K2EDTA tubes. For TCRbeta analysis, collaborators shipped samples as frozen whole blood, isolated PBMCs, or DNA extracted from either of those sample types. The immunoSEQ Assay, a bias-controlled multiplex PCR, was used to amplify TCRbeta CDR3 regions from genomic DNA. The authors' pipeline ran thus. The number of nucleated cells in each sample was estimated from the amplification of reference gene primers within the assay. To quantify the absolute abundance of each unique TCRbeta CDR3 rearrangement, sequence reads were collapsed and filtered. Productive Simpson clonality was computed per sample as the square root of Simpson's diversity index over productive rearrangements. TCRdb limited this immuneACCESS table to in-frame rearrangements with V and J called. A share of clones is missing; checked studies link under half to unresolved V genes, and the rest is unexplained. D and trimming come from the DNA, and the V and J calls and clone size come from that table. The sample contains about 250,000 clones, approximately 83% of them found a single time. Of the sample, more than 7% falls within the top ten clones.

The sequencing input was peripheral blood. The sequence came from a man at least 80 years old with acute or convalescent COVID-19. The rearranged chain carries TRBV9 and TRBJ2-7; TRBD2 fits 12 bases in the junction. In nucleotide form, the sequence is TGTGCCAGCAGCGCGACCCCGGGACTAGCGGGCGGCGAGCAGTACTTC. The encoded protein is CASSATPGLAGGEQYF.